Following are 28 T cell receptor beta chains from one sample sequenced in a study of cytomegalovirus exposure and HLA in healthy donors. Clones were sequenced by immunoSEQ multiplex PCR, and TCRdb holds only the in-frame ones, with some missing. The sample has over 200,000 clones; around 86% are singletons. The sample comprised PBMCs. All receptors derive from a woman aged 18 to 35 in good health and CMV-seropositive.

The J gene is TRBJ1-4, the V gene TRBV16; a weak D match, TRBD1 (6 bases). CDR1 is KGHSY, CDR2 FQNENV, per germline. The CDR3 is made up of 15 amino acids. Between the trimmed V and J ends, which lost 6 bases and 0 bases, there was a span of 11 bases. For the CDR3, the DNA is TGTGCCAGCAGACAGGGCTTGTCAACTAATGAAAAACTGTTTTTT. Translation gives CASRQGLSTNEKLFF. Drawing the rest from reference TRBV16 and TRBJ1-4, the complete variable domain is GEEVAQTPKHLVRGEGQKAKLYCAPIKGHSYVFWYQQVLKNEFKFLISFQNENVFDETGMPKERFSAKCLPNSPCSLEIQATKLEDSAVYFCASRQGLSTNEKLFFGSGTQLSVL.

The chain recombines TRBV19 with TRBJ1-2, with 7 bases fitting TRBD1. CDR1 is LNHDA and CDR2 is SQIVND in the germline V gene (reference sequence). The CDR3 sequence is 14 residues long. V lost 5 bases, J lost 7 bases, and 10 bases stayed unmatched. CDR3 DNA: TGTGCCAGTAGTCCTCGGGACAGTCGACCTGGCTACACCTTC. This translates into CASSPRDSRPGYTF. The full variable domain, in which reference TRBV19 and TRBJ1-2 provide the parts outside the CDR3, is DGGITQSPKYLFRKEGQNVTLSCEQNLNHDAMYWYRQDPGQGLRLIYYSQIVNDFQKGDIAEGYSVSREKKESFPLTVTSAQKNPTAFYLCASSPRDSRPGYTFGSGTRLTVV.

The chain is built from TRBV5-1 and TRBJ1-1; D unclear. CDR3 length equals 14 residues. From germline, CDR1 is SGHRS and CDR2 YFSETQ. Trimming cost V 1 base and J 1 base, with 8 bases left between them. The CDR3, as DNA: TGCGCCAGCAGCTTGCGTCCCCCGAACACTGAAGCTTTCTTT. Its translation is CASSLRPPNTEAFF.

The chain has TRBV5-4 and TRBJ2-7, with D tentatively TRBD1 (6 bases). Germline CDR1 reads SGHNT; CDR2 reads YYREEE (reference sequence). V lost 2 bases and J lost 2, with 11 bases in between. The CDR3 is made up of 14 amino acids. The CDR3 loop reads CASSFRDKPYEQYF. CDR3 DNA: TGTGCCAGCAGCTTTAGGGACAAACCCTACGAGCAGTACTTC.

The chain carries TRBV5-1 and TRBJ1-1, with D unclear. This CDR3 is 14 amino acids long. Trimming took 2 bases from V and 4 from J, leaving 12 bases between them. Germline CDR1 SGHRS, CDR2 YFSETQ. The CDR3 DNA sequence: TGCGCCAGCAGCTTACCGGGATCGGGCACTGAAGCTTTCTTT. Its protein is CASSLPGSGTEAFF.

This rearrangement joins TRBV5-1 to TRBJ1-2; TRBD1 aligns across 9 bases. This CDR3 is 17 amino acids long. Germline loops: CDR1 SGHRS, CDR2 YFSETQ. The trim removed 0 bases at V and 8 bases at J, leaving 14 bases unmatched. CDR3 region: CASSLAPVQGAGGGYTF. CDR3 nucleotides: TGCGCCAGCAGCTTGGCCCCCGTACAGGGGGCAGGTGGAGGCTACACCTTC.

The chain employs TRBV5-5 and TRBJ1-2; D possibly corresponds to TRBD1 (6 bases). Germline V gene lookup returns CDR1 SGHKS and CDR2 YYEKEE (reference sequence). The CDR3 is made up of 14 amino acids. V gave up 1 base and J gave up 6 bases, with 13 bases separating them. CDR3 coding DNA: TGTGCCAGCAGCTTGTCACAGGGAGTAGATGGCTACACCTTC. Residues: CASSLSQGVDGYTF.

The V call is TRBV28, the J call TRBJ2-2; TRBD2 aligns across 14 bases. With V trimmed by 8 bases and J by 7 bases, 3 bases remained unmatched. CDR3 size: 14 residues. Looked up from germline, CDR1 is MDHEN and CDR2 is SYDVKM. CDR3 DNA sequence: TGTGCCAGCGAGACTAGCGGGAGGGGCGGGGAGCTGTTTTTT. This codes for CASETSGRGGELFF.

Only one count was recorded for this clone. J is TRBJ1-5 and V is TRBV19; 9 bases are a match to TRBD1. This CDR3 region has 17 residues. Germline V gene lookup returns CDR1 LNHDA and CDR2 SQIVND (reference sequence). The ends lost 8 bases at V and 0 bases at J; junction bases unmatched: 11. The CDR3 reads CASEPGQGIYSNQPQHF. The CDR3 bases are TGTGCCAGTGAACCGGGACAGGGAATTTATAGCAATCAGCCCCAGCATTTT.

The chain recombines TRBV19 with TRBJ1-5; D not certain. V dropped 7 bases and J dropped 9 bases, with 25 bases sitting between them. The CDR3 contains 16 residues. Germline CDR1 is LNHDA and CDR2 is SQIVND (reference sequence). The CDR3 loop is CASTTRRSGVFVPQHF. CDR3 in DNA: TGTGCCAGTACCACCCGGAGGTCAGGTGTTTTTGTGCCCCAGCATTTT. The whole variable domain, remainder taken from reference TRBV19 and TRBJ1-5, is DGGITQSPKYLFRKEGQNVTLSCEQNLNHDAMYWYRQDPGQGLRLIYYSQIVNDFQKGDIAEGYSVSREKKESFPLTVTSAQKNPTAFYLCASTTRRSGVFVPQHFGDGTRLSIL.

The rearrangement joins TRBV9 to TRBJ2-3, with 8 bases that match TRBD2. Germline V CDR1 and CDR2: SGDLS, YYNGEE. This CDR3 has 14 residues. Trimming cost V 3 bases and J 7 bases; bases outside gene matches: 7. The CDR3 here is CASSATLAGNTQYF. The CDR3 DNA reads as TGTGCCAGCAGCGCAACCTTAGCGGGGAATACGCAGTATTTT.

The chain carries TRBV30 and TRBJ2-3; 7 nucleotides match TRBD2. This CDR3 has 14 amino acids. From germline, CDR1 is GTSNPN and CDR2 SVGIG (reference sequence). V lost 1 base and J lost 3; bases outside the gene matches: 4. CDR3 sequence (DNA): TGTGCCTGGAGTGGCGGGAGTGGAACAGATACGCAGTATTTT. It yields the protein CAWSGGSGTDTQYF.

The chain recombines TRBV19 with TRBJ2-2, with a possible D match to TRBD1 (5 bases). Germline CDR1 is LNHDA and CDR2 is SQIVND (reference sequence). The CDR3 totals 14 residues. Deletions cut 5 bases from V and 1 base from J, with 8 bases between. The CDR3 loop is CASSLTVNTGELFF. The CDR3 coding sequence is TGTGCCAGTAGTCTGACAGTGAACACCGGGGAGCTGTTTTTT.

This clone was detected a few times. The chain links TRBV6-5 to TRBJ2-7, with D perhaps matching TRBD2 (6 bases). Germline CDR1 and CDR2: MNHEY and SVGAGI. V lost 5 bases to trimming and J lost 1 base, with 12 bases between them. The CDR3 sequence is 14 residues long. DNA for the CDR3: TGTGCCAGCAGTGACGGGGGATGGTCCTACGAGCAGTACTTC. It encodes CASSDGGWSYEQYF.

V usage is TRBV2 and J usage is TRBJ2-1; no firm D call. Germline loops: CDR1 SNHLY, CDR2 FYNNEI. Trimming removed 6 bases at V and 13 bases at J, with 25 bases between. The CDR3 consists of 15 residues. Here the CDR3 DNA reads TGTGCCAGCAGATGGAAGGTTGAGAAAGGCAGGCCTCAGTTCTTC. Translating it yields CASRWKVEKGRPQFF.

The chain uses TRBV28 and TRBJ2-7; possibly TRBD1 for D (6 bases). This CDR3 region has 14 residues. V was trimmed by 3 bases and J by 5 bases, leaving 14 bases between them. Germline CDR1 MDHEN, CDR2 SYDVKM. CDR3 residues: CASSFGTPFDEQYF. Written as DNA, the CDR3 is TGTGCCAGCAGTTTTGGGACACCTTTCGACGAGCAGTACTTC. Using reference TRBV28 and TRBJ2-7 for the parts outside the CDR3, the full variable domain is DVKVTQSSRYLVKRTGEKVFLECVQDMDHENMFWYRQDPGLGLRLIYFSYDVKMKEKGDIPEGYSVSREKKERFSLILESASTNQTSMYLCASSFGTPFDEQYFGPGTRLTVT.

The CDR3 sequence: CAWSFLAGEGEQFF. The CDR3 bases are TGTGCCTGGAGTTTTCTAGCGGGAGAGGGGGAGCAGTTCTTC. The chain links TRBV30 to TRBJ2-1, with 10 positions matching TRBD2. CDR3 size: 14 residues. CDR1 and CDR2 from the germline V gene are GTSNPN and SVGIG (reference sequence). Trimming cost V 2 bases and J 10 bases; bases outside gene matches: 8.

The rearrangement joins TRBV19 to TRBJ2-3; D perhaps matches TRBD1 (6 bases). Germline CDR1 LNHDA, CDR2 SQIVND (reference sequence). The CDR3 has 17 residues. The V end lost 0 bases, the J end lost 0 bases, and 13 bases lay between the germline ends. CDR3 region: CASSIEPRGYSTDTQYF. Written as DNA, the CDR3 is TGTGCCAGTAGTATAGAACCCAGGGGCTACAGCACAGATACGCAGTATTTT.

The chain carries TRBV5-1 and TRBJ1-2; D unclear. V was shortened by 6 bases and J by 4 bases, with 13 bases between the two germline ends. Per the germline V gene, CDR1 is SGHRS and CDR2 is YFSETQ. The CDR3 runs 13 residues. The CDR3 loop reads CASTLGSAYGYTF. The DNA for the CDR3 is TGCGCCAGCACCCTAGGATCAGCCTATGGCTACACCTTC.

The CDR3 reads CASRPSGSGSYNEQFF. DNA for the CDR3: TGTGCCAGCAGACCTAGCGGGAGTGGCTCCTACAATGAGCAGTTCTTC. V usage is TRBV2 and J usage is TRBJ2-1, with TRBD2 identical over 10 bases. This CDR3 region has 16 residues. From germline, CDR1 is SNHLY and CDR2 FYNNEI. V trimming: 6 bases; J trimming: 0 bases; junction bases outside the gene matches: 5.

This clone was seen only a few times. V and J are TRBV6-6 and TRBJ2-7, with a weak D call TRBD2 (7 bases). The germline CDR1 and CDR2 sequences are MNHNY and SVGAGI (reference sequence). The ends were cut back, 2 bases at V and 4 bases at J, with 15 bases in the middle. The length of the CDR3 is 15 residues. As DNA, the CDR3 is TGTGCCAGCAGTTACGGGGGGGCTCAGATGTACGAGCAGTACTTC. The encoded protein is CASSYGGAQMYEQYF.

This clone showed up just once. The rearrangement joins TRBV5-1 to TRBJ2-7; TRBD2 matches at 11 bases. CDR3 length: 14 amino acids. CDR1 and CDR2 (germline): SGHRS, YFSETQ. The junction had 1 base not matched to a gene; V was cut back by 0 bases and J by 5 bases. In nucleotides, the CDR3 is TGCGCCAGCAGCTTGGTACTAGCGGGAGACGAGCAGTACTTC. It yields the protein CASSLVLAGDEQYF. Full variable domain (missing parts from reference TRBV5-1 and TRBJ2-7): KAGVTQTPRYLIKTRGQQVTLSCSPISGHRSVSWYQQTPGQGLQFLFEYFSETQRNKGNFPGRFSGRQFSNSRSEMNVSTLELGDSALYLCASSLVLAGDEQYFGPGTRLTVT.

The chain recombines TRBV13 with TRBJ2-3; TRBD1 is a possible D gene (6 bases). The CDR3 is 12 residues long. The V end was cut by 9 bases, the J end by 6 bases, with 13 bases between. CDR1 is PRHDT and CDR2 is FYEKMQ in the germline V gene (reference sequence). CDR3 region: CASCTRGDTQYF. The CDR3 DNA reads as TGTGCCAGTTGTACTAGGGGGGATACGCAGTATTTT.

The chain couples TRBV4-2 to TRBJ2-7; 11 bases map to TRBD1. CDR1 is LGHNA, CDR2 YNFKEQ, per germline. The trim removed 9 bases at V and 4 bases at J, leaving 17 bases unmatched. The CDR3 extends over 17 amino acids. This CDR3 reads CASRSGTGGGRGYEQYF. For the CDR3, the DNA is TGTGCCAGTCGTTCCGGGACAGGGGGGGGGAGAGGATACGAGCAGTACTTC.

Here the CDR3 DNA reads TGTGCCAGCAGCGTATCAGCGGGAGTCAAACAAGAGACCCAGTACTTC. It encodes CASSVSAGVKQETQYF. The V and J genes are TRBV9 and TRBJ2-5, with 8 bases lining up with TRBD2. The germline CDR1 and CDR2 sequences are SGDLS and YYNGEE. This CDR3 comprises 16 residues. With V trimmed by 1 base and J by 2 bases, 7 bases remained unmatched.

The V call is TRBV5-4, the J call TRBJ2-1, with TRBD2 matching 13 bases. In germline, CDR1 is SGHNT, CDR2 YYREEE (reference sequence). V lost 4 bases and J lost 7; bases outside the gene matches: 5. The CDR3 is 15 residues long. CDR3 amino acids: CASSSGTSGINEQFF. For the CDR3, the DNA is TGTGCCAGCAGCAGCGGGACTAGCGGGATTAATGAGCAGTTCTTC.

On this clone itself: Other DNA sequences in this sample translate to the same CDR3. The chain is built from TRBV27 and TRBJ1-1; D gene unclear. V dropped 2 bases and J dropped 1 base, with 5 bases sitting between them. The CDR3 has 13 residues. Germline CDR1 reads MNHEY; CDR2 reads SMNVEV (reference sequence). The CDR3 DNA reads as TGTGCCAGCAGTTTAGGCGGGAACACTGAAGCTTTCTTT. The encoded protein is CASSLGGNTEAFF.

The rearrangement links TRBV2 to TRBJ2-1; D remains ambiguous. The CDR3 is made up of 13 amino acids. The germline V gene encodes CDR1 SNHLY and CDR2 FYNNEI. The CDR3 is CSLLSPENNEQFF. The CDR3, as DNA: TGTTCCCTCCTTAGCCCGGAGAACAATGAGCAGTTCTTC.